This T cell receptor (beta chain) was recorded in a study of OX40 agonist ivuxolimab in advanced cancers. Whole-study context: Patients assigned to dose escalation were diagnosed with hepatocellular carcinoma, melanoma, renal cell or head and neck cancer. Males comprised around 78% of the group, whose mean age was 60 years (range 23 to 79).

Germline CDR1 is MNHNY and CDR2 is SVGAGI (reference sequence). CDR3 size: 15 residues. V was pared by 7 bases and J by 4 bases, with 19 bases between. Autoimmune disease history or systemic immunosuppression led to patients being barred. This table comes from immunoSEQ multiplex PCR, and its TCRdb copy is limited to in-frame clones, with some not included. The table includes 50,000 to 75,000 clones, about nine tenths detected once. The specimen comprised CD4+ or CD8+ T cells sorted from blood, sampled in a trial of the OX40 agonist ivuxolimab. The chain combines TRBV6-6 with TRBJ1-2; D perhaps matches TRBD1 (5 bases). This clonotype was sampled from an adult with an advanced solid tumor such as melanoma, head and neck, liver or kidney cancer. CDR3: CASTRFDSPSYGYTF. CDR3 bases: TGTGCCAGCACCAGGTTTGACAGTCCGTCCTATGGCTACACCTTC.